These 27 T cell receptor beta chains originate from one sample sequenced in a study of T cells in Graves' hyperthyroidism and ophthalmopathy. Researchers took RNA transcripts and amplified the TCR beta CDR3 regions from them. First-round RT-PCR targeting the TCR CDR3 was performed with the HTBI primer set. TCRdb independently ran MiXCR on the multiplex PCR reads; one entry per CDR3 protein. The table lists around 800,000 distinct CDR3 sequences, more than 30% of them singletons. Sequencing was done on a sample of blood. The receptors originated from a man younger than 30 with Graves' hyperthyroidism.

The chain has TRBV2 and TRBJ2-2, with D unresolved. CDR1 and CDR2 from the germline V gene are SNHLY and FYNNEI. The CDR3 spans 13 residues. With 5 bases removed from V and 6 bases from J, the gap between germline ends came to 10 bases. The CDR3 here is CASSFRYPGELFF. DNA of the CDR3: TGTGCCAGCAGTTTTAGGTATCCCGGGGAGCTGTTTTTT.

A word on this clonotype: Just one base apart from a much larger clone, this may be a read error. The chain couples TRBV19 to TRBJ1-4; D might be TRBD1 (5 bases). The germline V gene encodes CDR1 LNHDA and CDR2 SQIVND (reference sequence). Trimming left V 5 bases short and J 10 bases short, with 14 bases between. The CDR3 covers 13 residues. The CDR3 here is CASSGSGRGKLFF. The CDR3 region has the DNA TGTGCCAGTAGTGGATCCGGAAGGGGAAAACTGTTTTTT.

The chain uses TRBV2 and TRBJ1-5; D gene ambiguous. CDR3 size: 15 residues. V lost 5 bases to trimming and J lost 5 bases, with 16 bases between them. The germline gives CDR1 SNHLY, CDR2 FYNNEI. As DNA, the CDR3 is TGTGCCAGCAGTCACTCGGCAGGAGCCGATCAGCCCCAGCATTTT. Its translation: CASSHSAGADQPQHF. Combining the CDR3 with reference TRBV2 and TRBJ1-5 gives the whole variable domain EPEVTQTPSHQVTQMGQEVILRCVPISNHLYFYWYRQILGQKVEFLVSFYNNEISEKSEIFDDQFSVERPDGSNFTLKIRSTKLEDSAMYFCASSHSAGADQPQHFGDGTRLSIL.

V gene TRBV7-8 combines with J gene TRBJ1-5; D gene uncertain. This CDR3 is 13 amino acids long. The germline V gene encodes CDR1 SGHVS and CDR2 FQNEAQ. Trimming left V 0 bases short and J 11 bases short, with 11 bases between. The CDR3 is CASSLAREKAQHF. The CDR3 region has the DNA TGTGCCAGCAGCTTAGCGCGAGAGAAGGCCCAGCATTTT.

The table lists this clonotype with many counts. This chain joins TRBV15 and TRBJ1-6; D ambiguous. The CDR3 runs to 13 residues. Between the trimmed V and J ends, which lost 1 base and 9 bases, there was a span of 7 bases. The germline V gene encodes CDR1 LNHNV and CDR2 YYDKDF (reference sequence). DNA of the CDR3: TGTGCCACCAGCAGAGTGATCGGTTCACCCCTCCACTTT. It specifies CATSRVIGSPLHF.

The chain combines TRBV11-1 with TRBJ1-2; D unresolved. V lost 5 bases and J 5 bases, leaving 12 bases between the germline ends. Germline lookup yields CDR1 SGHAT and CDR2 FQDESV (reference sequence). The CDR3 loop spans 13 amino acids. The CDR3 sequence is CASSVEREYGYTF. CDR3 DNA: TGTGCCAGCAGCGTTGAAAGGGAATATGGCTACACCTTC. The whole variable domain, remainder taken from reference TRBV11-1 and TRBJ1-2, is EAEVAQSPRYKITEKSQAVAFWCDPISGHATLYWYRQILGQGPELLVQFQDESVVDDSQLPKDRFSAERLKGVDSTLKIQPAELGDSAMYLCASSVEREYGYTFGSGTRLTVV.

This rearrangement joins TRBV9 to TRBJ2-7; 9 bases are shared with TRBD2. The germline V gene has CDR1 SGDLS and CDR2 YYNGEE. There are 16 residues in the CDR3. Trimming took 0 bases from V and 0 from J; bases not matched to a gene: 4. CDR3 amino acids: CASSVGGGASSYEQYF. CDR3 sequence (DNA): TGTGCCAGCAGCGTAGGCGGGGGGGCCTCCTCCTACGAGCAGTACTTC.

The chain employs TRBV14 and TRBJ1-5; 9 bases align to TRBD1. Trimming took 1 base from V and 4 from J; bases not matched to a gene: 5. Germline assignment: CDR1 SGHDN and CDR2 FVKESK. This CDR3 comprises 16 residues. DNA of the CDR3: TGTGCCAGCAGCCAAGCCGGGACAGGGCGAAATCAGCCCCAGCATTTT. Translated, it gives CASSQAGTGRNQPQHF.

Of note for this clonotype: Since a much larger clone is just one base distant, this may be a read error. J is TRBJ1-5 and V is TRBV24-1; D unclear. This CDR3 has 15 amino acids. Trimming took 3 bases from V and 7 from J, leaving 15 bases between them. The germline V gene has CDR1 KGHDR and CDR2 SFDVKD. The CDR3 DNA reads as TGTGCCACCAGTGATCCCGGACGCCCTGGGCAGCCCCAGCATTTT. Residues: CATSDPGRPGQPQHF.

The chain joins TRBV9 to TRBJ1-4; D not certain. CDR1 SGDLS and CDR2 YYNGEE come from the germline V gene. V gave up 0 bases and J gave up 2 bases, with 20 bases separating them. The CDR3 runs to 19 residues. The CDR3 bases are TGTGCCAGCAGCGTAGAGCTATCCGGGCCAGGAGGCACTAATGAAAAACTGTTTTTT. This sequence encodes CASSVELSGPGGTNEKLFF.

This clonotype was seen only a few times. The chain is built from TRBV2 and TRBJ1-5, with TRBD1 as a possible D gene (5 bases). CDR1 and CDR2 from the germline V gene are SNHLY and FYNNEI. V was clipped by 4 bases and J by 0 bases, with 13 bases between them. The CDR3 is 16 residues long. CDR3 loop: CASSAQGPSSNQPQHF. Here the CDR3 DNA reads TGTGCCAGCAGTGCCCAGGGTCCCTCTAGCAATCAGCCCCAGCATTTT.

This clonotype has just a few counts. This chain uses TRBV4-1 with TRBJ1-4; D is perhaps TRBD1 (6 bases). This CDR3 is built from 15 residues. Germline V gene lookup returns CDR1 MGHRA and CDR2 YSYEKL. Trimming shortened V by 2 bases and J by 0 bases, and 7 bases separated the two germline ends. CDR3 loop: CASSQRTATNEKLFF. CDR3 nucleotide sequence: TGCGCCAGCAGCCAACGGACAGCAACTAATGAAAAACTGTTTTTT.

This clonotype was picked up a small number of times. The chain is built from TRBV20-1 and TRBJ1-5; tentatively, D is TRBD1 (5 bases). The CDR3 is 14 amino acids. Looked up from germline, CDR1 is DFQATT and CDR2 is SNEGSKA (reference sequence). Between the trimmed V and J ends, which lost 3 bases and 1 base, there was a span of 10 bases. In DNA, the CDR3 is TGCAGTGCTAGTCCAGGGATGAGCAATCAGCCCCAGCATTTT. Its translation is CSASPGMSNQPQHF.

The CDR3 DNA follows: TGTGCCAGTAATTCAAAAGGGAAAACGAACACTGAAGCTTTCTTT. Residues: CASNSKGKTNTEAFF. V is TRBV6-6 and J is TRBJ1-1; D remains unclear. The germline V gene encodes CDR1 MNHNY and CDR2 SVGAGI (reference sequence). CDR3 size: 15 residues. V was shortened by 9 bases and J by 1 base, with 18 bases between the two germline ends.

The rearrangement joins TRBV19 to TRBJ1-5; no reliable D call. CDR1 LNHDA and CDR2 SQIVND come from the germline V gene (reference sequence). This CDR3 spans 15 amino acids. Trimming took off 7 bases at V and 3 bases at J, with 16 bases between the two ends. As DNA, the CDR3 is TGTGCCAGTAAGGACCTCGTTACAGACAATCAGCCCCAGCATTTT. Its translation is CASKDLVTDNQPQHF. The full variable domain, rest sourced from reference TRBV19 and TRBJ1-5, is DGGITQSPKYLFRKEGQNVTLSCEQNLNHDAMYWYRQDPGQGLRLIYYSQIVNDFQKGDIAEGYSVSREKKESFPLTVTSAQKNPTAFYLCASKDLVTDNQPQHFGDGTRLSIL.

This clonotype was counted ten times or more. The chain uses TRBV7-8 and TRBJ2-7; the D gene is possibly TRBD1 (5 bases). Deletions cut 1 base from V and 2 bases from J, with 12 bases between. The CDR3 length is 15 residues. Germline CDR1 SGHVS, CDR2 FQNEAQ. The CDR3, as DNA: TGTGCCAGCAGCTTAGGGGGCTTTCGTCCCTACGAGCAGTACTTC. Translating it yields CASSLGGFRPYEQYF. Full variable domain (missing parts from reference TRBV7-8 and TRBJ2-7): GAGVSQSPRYKVAKRGQDVALRCDPISGHVSLFWYQQALGQGPEFLTYFQNEAQLDKSGLPSDRFFAERPEGSVSTLKIQRTQQEDSAVYLCASSLGGFRPYEQYFGPGTRLTVT.

This clonotype was recorded a few times. CDR3 loop: CASSQFSGANVLTF. DNA of the CDR3: TGTGCCAGCAGTCAGTTCTCTGGGGCCAACGTCCTGACTTTC. V and J are TRBV7-9 and TRBJ2-6; D is unresolved. Trimming took off 6 bases at V and 0 bases at J, with 6 bases between the two ends. The CDR3 loop spans 14 amino acids. The germline gives CDR1 SEHNR, CDR2 FQNEAQ (reference sequence).

V usage is TRBV20-1 and J usage is TRBJ1-4; TRBD1 aligns across 8 bases. V shed 1 base and J 13 bases; nucleotides not matched to a gene: 5. The CDR3 length is 12 residues. The germline V gene has CDR1 DFQATT and CDR2 SNEGSKA (reference sequence). The CDR3 DNA reads as TGCAGTGCTAGAGGGGACGGGACAGGACTGTTTTTT. It specifies CSARGDGTGLFF.

In regard to this clonotype: A clone one base away is much larger, so this may be a read error. V is TRBV29-1 and J is TRBJ1-4; perhaps TRBD1 as D (5 bases). The CDR3 runs 12 residues. CDR1 is SQVTM and CDR2 is ANQGSEA in the germline V gene. DNA for the CDR3: TGCAGCGTGACAGTTGGATATGAAAAACTGTCTTTT. Encoded protein: CSVTVGYEKLSF.

This clonotype occurred many times. The chain employs TRBV2 and TRBJ2-7; TRBD2 agrees at 13 bases. The ends lost 6 bases at V and 5 bases at J; junction bases unmatched: 10. Looked up from germline, CDR1 is SNHLY and CDR2 is FYNNEI. The CDR3 loop spans 16 amino acids. CDR3 protein: CASSAGTSGIRHEQYF. The CDR3 DNA reads TGTGCCAGCAGCGCTGGGACTAGCGGGATACGCCACGAGCAGTACTTC.

The table lists this clonotype with many counts. Mismatch with germline at one junction end may stem from a read error. V is TRBV12-3 or TRBV12-4 and J is TRBJ1-5; D ambiguous. The CDR3 has 12 residues. Written as DNA, the CDR3 is TGTGCCAGCAGCTTAGTGAATCAGCCCCAGCATTTT. Translating it yields CASSLVNQPQHF.

This clonotype was observed many times. The chain recombines TRBV6-5 with TRBJ1-1, with D unclear. The CDR3 runs 16 residues. V was pared by 0 bases and J by 1 base, with 12 bases between. Germline values: CDR1 MNHEY, CDR2 SVGAGI. CDR3 loop: CASSYSPEAANTEAFF. Here the CDR3 DNA reads TGTGCCAGCAGTTACTCGCCCGAGGCAGCGAACACTGAAGCTTTCTTT.

About this clonotype itself: Lacking the conserved final phenylalanine or tryptophan, this CDR3 likely reflects a read error. The chain uses TRBV15 and TRBJ1-1; a weak D match, TRBD1 (6 bases). V shed 5 bases and J shed 1 base, with 11 bases lying between them. The CDR3 sequence is 14 residues long. In germline, CDR1 is LNHNV, CDR2 YYDKDF (reference sequence). The CDR3 sequence: CATSRGPGNTEAFL. In DNA form, the CDR3 reads TGTGCCACCAGCCGGGGGCCGGGGAACACTGAAGCTTTCCTT.

The chain links TRBV7-8 to TRBJ1-4, with D perhaps matching TRBD1 (5 bases). V was trimmed by 6 bases and J by 7 bases, leaving 18 bases between them. The CDR3 covers 15 residues. Germline V gene data show CDR1 as SGHVS and CDR2 as FQNEAQ. The CDR3 loop is CASSYSRRGSEKLFF. The CDR3 DNA reads TGTGCCAGCAGTTACTCGAGACGGGGCAGTGAAAAACTGTTTTTT. Full variable domain (rest looked up from reference TRBV7-8 and TRBJ1-4): GAGVSQSPRYKVAKRGQDVALRCDPISGHVSLFWYQQALGQGPEFLTYFQNEAQLDKSGLPSDRFFAERPEGSVSTLKIQRTQQEDSAVYLCASSYSRRGSEKLFFGSGTQLSVL.

The chain joins TRBV29-1 to TRBJ1-1, with unresolved D. Germline CDR1 and CDR2: SQVTM and ANQGSEA. Trimming stripped 3 bases from V and 3 bases from J, with 11 bases between. The CDR3 contains 13 residues. CDR3 amino acids: CSVERTTDTEAFF. As DNA, the CDR3 is TGCAGCGTTGAGAGAACCACGGACACTGAAGCTTTCTTT.

At least ten counts were recorded for this clonotype. The rearrangement links TRBV7-8 to TRBJ1-5; TRBD1 might be the D (6 bases). This CDR3 contains 13 residues. V shed 5 bases and J shed 6 bases, with 11 bases lying between them. CDR1 SGHVS and CDR2 FQNEAQ come from the germline V gene. The CDR3, as DNA: TGTGCCAGCAGCGGGGGGGGCGCTCAGCCCCAGCATTTT. Its translation: CASSGGGAQPQHF.

This clonotype was picked up a small number of times. V is TRBV7-9 and J is TRBJ2-7; D gene uncertain. CDR1 SEHNR and CDR2 FQNEAQ come from the germline V gene (reference sequence). The CDR3 loop spans 14 amino acids. V was pared by 5 bases and J by 1 base, with 12 bases between. The DNA of the CDR3 is TGTGCCAGCAGCCTAACGGACGGGTCCTACGAGCAGTACTTC. Amino acids: CASSLTDGSYEQYF.